The text below deals with one TCR beta chain. Its antigen is unidentified. CDR3 size: 14 residues. V lost 7 bases and J lost 6; bases outside the gene matches: 5. As it was prepared, the TCRbeta library received unique molecular identifiers. A single record per CDR3 protein comes from TCRdb applying MiXCR to the PCR reads. The sample holds hundreds of thousands of distinct CDR3 sequences; roughly 8.2% are singletons and the top ten take approximately 9.6%. These data originate in a study of T-cell reconstitution after alpha-beta-depleted transplantation in children. Regarding the study as a whole: Reports say that about two months after transplant, the alpha-beta T cells came out of several hundred graft clones that had expanded. It was newly produced T cells that mostly accounted for T-cell counts and diversity one year after transplant. Elevated TCRbeta diversity at day 60 was traced, in some patients, to surviving recipient T cells and thymic progenitors.

The source was peripheral blood, collected 360 days after TCRalphabeta/CD19-depleted stem cell transplant. This receptor was taken from a female patient aged 2-10 years who had a stem cell transplant for Fanconi anemia, so the T cells may come from the graft donor. The chain couples TRBV12-3 or TRBV12-4 to TRBJ2-2, with 10 bases identical to TRBD1. The CDR3 reads CASKTGQGPGELFF. As DNA, the CDR3 is TGTGCCAGCAAGACGGGACAGGGGCCCGGGGAGCTGTTTTTT.